This is a list of T cell receptor beta chains from one sample in a study of neurological immune-mediated disorders. TCRdb itself ran the 5' RACE reads through MiXCR, one entry per CDR3 protein. This table has about 33,000 distinct CDR3 sequences, 1.5% appearing once. Sequencing was carried out using PBMCs. The receptors derive from a woman in her thirties with multiple sclerosis. CDR3s leave out the opening cysteine and the closing phenylalanine or tryptophan. For some rows the clone size is stated as once, few or many, or as a class when expanded; others skip it.

many	TRBV12-3/TRBV12-4	TRBJ2-7	ASSTRGDYEQY
many	TRBV4-1	TRBJ1-2	ASSQVGQGAYGYT
many	TRBV11-2	TRBJ2-3	ASSLDRPITLTDTQY
many	TRBV3-1	TRBJ2-2	ASSQRGGLTGELF
many	TRBV14	TRBJ2-2	ASRLQGAGELF
many	TRBV12-3/TRBV12-4	TRBJ2-5	ASSRTRQGETQY
few	TRBV20-1	TRBJ2-7	SARVHRGSYEQY
many	TRBV13	TRBJ1-2	ASKEINYGYT
many	TRBV7-2	TRBJ1-6	ASSQGQGWSPLH
many	TRBV25-1	TRBJ2-1	ASRTGGNEQF
many	TRBV7-2	TRBJ2-7	ASSLASTTLGWGEQY
many	TRBV9	TRBJ1-2	ASSDQGLLYGYT
many	TRBV20-1	TRBJ1-2	SARGTGARNYGYT
many	TRBV12-3/TRBV12-4	TRBJ2-2	ASSKPNTGELF
many	TRBV12-3/TRBV12-4	TRBJ1-2	ASSLRRGDGYT
many	TRBV12-3/TRBV12-4	TRBJ2-3	ASTEGQGSTDTQY
many	TRBV10-3	TRBJ2-5	AISEKSETQY
many	TRBV3-1	TRBJ2-1	ASSRWGAVGGNEQF
many	TRBV25-1	TRBJ2-3	ASNPGSGGNTDTQY
many	TRBV7-9	TRBJ2-3	ASTPSDTQY
many	TRBV15	TRBJ2-7	ATRGLAGLGSSEQY
many	TRBV24-1	TRBJ2-2	ATSDRRQTGELF
many	TRBV4-2	TRBJ2-7	ASSQDIGGGTYEQY
.	TRBV7-8	TRBJ2-2	ASSLDRGRRTGELF
many	TRBV29-1	TRBJ1-2	SVGGGPIYGYT
many	TRBV7-2	TRBJ2-3	ASSLRGQGTQY
many	TRBV20-1	TRBJ2-3	SAPPGLADSDTQY
many	TRBV18	TRBJ2-7	ASSPSTHSYEQY
many	TRBV29-1	TRBJ2-5	SVGQRGGRETQY
many	TRBV10-3	TRBJ2-5	AISEGQAAETQY
many	TRBV7-9	TRBJ2-5	ASSLAAGLETQY
many	TRBV12-3/TRBV12-4	TRBJ1-5	ASRLGEQPQH
many	TRBV5-1	TRBJ2-7	ASSYGTGNNYEQY
many	TRBV5-1	TRBJ2-7	ASSQTGREQY
many	TRBV13	TRBJ1-1	ASSRDRGNTEAF
many	TRBV5-1	TRBJ2-1	ASSLLEAYNEQF
many	TRBV5-1	TRBJ2-3	ASSPGTSTDTQY
many	TRBV20-1	TRBJ2-3	SASRDRDTQY
many	TRBV14	TRBJ2-5	ASSHFETQY
many	TRBV20-1	TRBJ1-1	SAAKGTGLMSEAF